This T cell receptor beta chain was identified during a study of blood T cells in healthy people across ages. General study points: Observed TCR beta diversity per million T cells went down as age went up. This fall followed a roughly linear course with age. Compared with aged donors, long-lived donors showed fewer expanded clones, suggesting selection.

A remark on this clonotype: Its target is unknown.

The CDR3 has 13 amino acids. Per the germline V gene, CDR1 is MNHEY and CDR2 is SMNVEV (reference sequence). Trimming removed 6 bases at V and 2 bases at J, with 10 bases between. A J-beta primer mix and a sample-barcoded 5' primer were used in a second PCR of about 6 to 12 cycles. The template-switch adaptor, which had 12 random nucleotides, put a tag on each cDNA molecule. TCRdb fed the 5' RACE reads into MiXCR, producing one record per CDR3 protein. Seen here are hundreds of thousands of distinct CDR3 sequences, roughly 27% observed once, and the top ten hold roughly 30%. The J gene is TRBJ2-5, the V gene TRBV27, with D unclear. Source material: blood. The origin of this receptor is a woman aged 70-85 years in good health. The CDR3, as DNA: TGTGCCAGCAGGCCCCGGTTGCAAGAGACCCAGTACTTC. Translating it yields CASRPRLQETQYF.